This T cell receptor beta chain is drawn from a study of early T cells in non-severe SARS-CoV-2 infection. Whole-study context: Bulk RNA isolated from unsorted whole blood underwent sequencing; chains were not paired. Whole-study results and caveats: Clonotype matching in VDJdb favored anti-spike CD8 responses and did not capture private and CD4 specificities.

Researchers tagged individual cDNA molecules with unique molecular identifiers. Using its own MiXCR run on the 5' RACE reads, TCRdb lists one record per CDR3 protein. Here the sample spans about 25,000 distinct CDR3 sequences, roughly 4% being singletons. V lost 3 bases and J lost 9, with 11 bases in between. Germline CDR1 MNHEY, CDR2 SVGEGT. This CDR3 has 12 amino acids. This clonotype was detected ten times or more. No antigen is known for it. The sequenced sample consisted of whole blood. The chain links TRBV6-2 or TRBV6-3 to TRBJ1-2; D not certain. The TCR comes from an adult who was a healthcare worker with PCR-confirmed SARS-CoV-2 infection or an uninfected control (not recorded which). The CDR3 is CASSYPEESYTF. DNA for the CDR3: TGTGCCAGCAGTTATCCTGAGGAGAGCTACACCTTC.